This is a list of T cell receptor beta chains from one sample in a study of cytomegalovirus exposure and HLA in healthy donors. The assay was immunoSEQ multiplex PCR, and TCRdb's table has in-frame clones only and misses some. This repertoire includes approximately 150,000 clones. The sequencing input was PBMCs. These receptor sequences come from a woman younger than 35 in good health and CMV-seronegative. The CDR3 runs from the conserved cysteine through the conserved F or W. The order of the fields is D gene, V gene, J gene, CDR3 length, CDR3 DNA, CDR3 protein. A D gene is named only where the DNA matches it firmly.

D: TRBD2; V: TRBV10-3; J: TRBJ2-1; length: 15; DNA: TGTGCCGTTGCTAGCGGCGGAATCTCCTACAATGAGCAGTTCTTC; CDR3: CAVASGGISYNEQFF
D: TRBD1; V: TRBV5-4; J: TRBJ1-1; length: 14; DNA: TGTGCCAGCAGCTCCCAGACAGGGGACACTGAAGCTTTCTTT; CDR3: CASSSQTGDTEAFF
D: .; V: TRBV6-5; J: TRBJ2-2; length: 15; DNA: TGTGCCAGCAGTTTCCGCAAGCCCAACACCGGGGAGCTGTTTTTT; CDR3: CASSFRKPNTGELFF
D: TRBD2; V: TRBV5-4; J: TRBJ2-1; length: 16; DNA: TGTGCCAGCAGCTTGTCCGGGAGGGCCTTCTACAATGAGCAGTTCTTC; CDR3: CASSLSGRAFYNEQFF
D: .; V: TRBV7-2; J: TRBJ2-6; length: 15; DNA: TGTGCCAGCAGCTTAGGGGGGGCTGGGGCCAACGTCCTGACTTTC; CDR3: CASSLGGAGANVLTF
D: .; V: TRBV30; J: TRBJ1-1; length: 11; DNA: TGTGCCTGGAGCAGTTGGGGAGCGGCTTTCTTT; CDR3: CAWSSWGAAFF
D: TRBD1; V: TRBV29-1; J: TRBJ2-7; length: 13; DNA: TGCAGCGTTGAAAAGACAGGGGGCCCAACCCAGTACTTC; CDR3: CSVEKTGGPTQYF
D: .; V: TRBV2; J: TRBJ1-1; length: 13; DNA: TGTGCCAGCAGTTCGGACGGAGGGAATGAAGCTTTCTTT; CDR3: CASSSDGGNEAFF
D: TRBD1; V: TRBV5-1; J: TRBJ2-5; length: 16; DNA: TGCGCCAGCAGCTTGGCGACAGGGGGCCTCGGGGAGACCCAGTACTTC; CDR3: CASSLATGGLGETQYF
D: .; V: TRBV10-3; J: TRBJ2-7; length: 14; DNA: TGTGCCATCAGTGAGTCAGGAGGGTCACGGGAGCAGTACTTC; CDR3: CAISESGGSREQYF
D: .; V: TRBV25-1; J: TRBJ1-1; length: 13; DNA: TGTGCCAGCAGTCGGACCAGGGGCACTGAAGCTTTCTTT; CDR3: CASSRTRGTEAFF
D: TRBD2; V: TRBV27; J: TRBJ2-1; length: 17; DNA: TGTGCCAGCAGTTTACCTACCTCGGGCGGGAGTAGGAATGAGCAGTTCTTC; CDR3: CASSLPTSGGSRNEQFF
D: TRBD2; V: TRBV6-5; J: TRBJ2-7; length: 16; DNA: TGTGCCAGCAGTTACTCCCTGACTAGCGGGGGTTACGAGCAGTACTTC; CDR3: CASSYSLTSGGYEQYF
D: .; V: TRBV6-5; J: TRBJ1-6; length: 15; DNA: TGTGCCAGCAGTTACTCGGGGGGGGATAATTCACCCCTCCACTTT; CDR3: CASSYSGGDNSPLHF